This T cell receptor (beta chain) derives from a study of identical twins. TCRdb re-called the 5' RACE reads with MiXCR, one entry per CDR3 protein. Seen here are 350,000 to 600,000 distinct CDR3 sequences, 13% to 15% observed once, and the top ten hold about 0.52%. To note about this clonotype: No antigen is known for it.

Study-level points and caveats: Cord blood beta clonotypes present at high abundance carried fewer insertions; no such pattern appeared in memory repertoires. Invariant MAIT and iNKT cells could partly confound zero-insertion analyses. Twins' surplus sharing was weaker for beta out-of-frame sequences.

These same data were also listed under a study on yellow fever vaccine responses in identical twins.

The clonotype comes from a woman aged 18 to 35 in good health. The material sequenced was CD4+ T cells sorted from blood.

Here the CDR3 reads CATSEPTGVNEQFF. The CDR3 DNA follows: TGTGCCACCAGTGAACCTACAGGGGTCAATGAGCAGTTCTTC. The V call is TRBV24-1, the J call TRBJ2-1, with 7 positions matching TRBD1. This CDR3 has 14 amino acids. The germline V gene has CDR1 KGHDR and CDR2 SFDVKD. Trimming removed 4 bases from V and 6 bases from J; junction bases left unmatched: 5.